The clone carrying this T cell receptor (beta chain) was seen repeatedly, ten times or more. Its antigen is not known. The sample originates from a study of identical twins. Notes on the study in general: Models came in too low on out-of-frame TCR alpha sharing in monozygotic twins. Alpha sequences out of frame and shared by twins had excess low generation probability.

TCRdb itself ran the 5' RACE reads through MiXCR, one entry per CDR3 protein. The data hold some 210,000 distinct CDR3 sequences, with less than 20% observed a single time. This CDR3 contains 14 residues. Trimming took 5 bases from V and 0 from J; bases not matched to a gene: 2. Per the germline V gene, CDR1 is WSHSY and CDR2 is SAAADI. The same sample was also used in a study of T cells expressing NK-cell markers. From that study: In about six donors, dominant CD3+CD56+NKG2C+ clones formed about 1.0-8% of CD8+ cells.

The chain couples TRBV10-2 to TRBJ2-3; 7 bases line up with TRBD1. This receptor was taken from a woman aged 18-29 years in good health. Sequences were obtained from CD8+ T cells sorted from blood. CDR3 protein: CASSPQGSTDTQYF. CDR3 DNA: TGCGCCAGCAGTCCACAGGGGAGCACAGATACGCAGTATTTT.